These T cell receptor beta chains were read from a single sample in a study of response to subunit inactivated influenza vaccine. MiXCR, applied by TCRdb to the RT-PCR reads, yields one record per CDR3 protein. The sample has about 650,000 distinct CDR3 sequences; about 14% are singletons. The sample consisted of PBMCs from blood, taken less than 15 days before vaccination. The receptor set was obtained from a man between 50 and 59 years old who received an inactivated influenza vaccine. CDR3s include the opening cysteine and the closing phenylalanine or tryptophan. The order of the fields is V gene, clone size, J gene, D gene, CDR3 DNA, CDR3 protein. A D gene is named only where the DNA matches it firmly. Only some rows state a clone size, as once, few, many or a class for expanded clones.

V: TRBV27; size: -; J: TRBJ2-3; D: TRBD1; DNA: TGTGCCAGCAGAAGACAGGGGACAGTCGGCACAGATACGCAGTATTTT; CDR3: CASRRQGTVGTDTQYF
V: TRBV10-3; size: -; J: TRBJ1-1; D: -; DNA: TGTGCCATCAGGGAGACGGGTGCTGAAGCTTTCTTT; CDR3: CAIRETGAEAFF
V: TRBV3-1; size: -; J: TRBJ2-1; D: -; DNA: TGTGCCAGCAGCCGGGGGAGTCCCAATGAGCAGTTCTTC; CDR3: CASSRGSPNEQFF
V: TRBV5-1; size: few; J: TRBJ2-7; D: -; DNA: TGCGCCAGCAGCTTCTGGGGGTCATCTGCCTACGAGCAGTACTTC; CDR3: CASSFWGSSAYEQYF
V: TRBV10-1; size: -; J: TRBJ2-7; D: TRBD2; DNA: TGCGCCAGCAGTAAGGGGACTAGCGGGGCCGGTTCTCCCTACGAGCAGTACTTC; CDR3: CASSKGTSGAGSPYEQYF
V: TRBV7-9; size: few; J: TRBJ1-4; D: -; DNA: TGTGCCAGCAGCCCCCTCGGGGAGGGCAGCGTCAATGAAAAACTGTTTTTT; CDR3: CASSPLGEGSVNEKLFF
V: TRBV3-1; size: -; J: TRBJ1-1; D: -; DNA: TGTGCCAGCAGCCAACCGGGCCAGGGAGAAGCTTTCTTT; CDR3: CASSQPGQGEAFF
V: TRBV6-1; size: -; J: TRBJ1-5; D: -; DNA: TGTGCCAGCAGGGACAGCCCTCGGCCCCAGCATTTT; CDR3: CASRDSPRPQHF
V: TRBV7-6; size: few; J: TRBJ2-1; D: TRBD1; DNA: TGTGCCAGCAGCGGGACAGCTAATGAGCAGTTCTTC; CDR3: CASSGTANEQFF
V: TRBV6-2/TRBV6-3; size: -; J: TRBJ2-1; D: TRBD2; DNA: TGTGCCAGCAGTCGACTAGCGGGGGGGGTGTATGAGCAGTTCTTC; CDR3: CASSRLAGGVYEQFF
V: TRBV7-2; size: -; J: TRBJ1-1; D: TRBD1; DNA: TGTGCCAGCAGCTCCCAGGGACAGGGGCACACTGAAGCTTTCTTT; CDR3: CASSSQGQGHTEAFF